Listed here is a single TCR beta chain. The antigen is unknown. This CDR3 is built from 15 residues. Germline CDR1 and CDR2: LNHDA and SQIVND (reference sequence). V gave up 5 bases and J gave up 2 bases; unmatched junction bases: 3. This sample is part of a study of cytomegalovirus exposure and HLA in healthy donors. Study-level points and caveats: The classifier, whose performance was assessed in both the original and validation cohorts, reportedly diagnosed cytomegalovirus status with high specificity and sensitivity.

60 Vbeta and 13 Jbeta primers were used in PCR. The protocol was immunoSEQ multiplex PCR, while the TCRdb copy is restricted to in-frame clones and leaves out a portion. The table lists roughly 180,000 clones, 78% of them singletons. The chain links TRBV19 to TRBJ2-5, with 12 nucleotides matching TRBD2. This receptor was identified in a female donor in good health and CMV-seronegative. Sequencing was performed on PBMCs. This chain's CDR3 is CASSPSGRGQETQYF. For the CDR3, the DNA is TGTGCCAGTAGTCCTAGCGGGAGGGGGCAAGAGACCCAGTACTTC.